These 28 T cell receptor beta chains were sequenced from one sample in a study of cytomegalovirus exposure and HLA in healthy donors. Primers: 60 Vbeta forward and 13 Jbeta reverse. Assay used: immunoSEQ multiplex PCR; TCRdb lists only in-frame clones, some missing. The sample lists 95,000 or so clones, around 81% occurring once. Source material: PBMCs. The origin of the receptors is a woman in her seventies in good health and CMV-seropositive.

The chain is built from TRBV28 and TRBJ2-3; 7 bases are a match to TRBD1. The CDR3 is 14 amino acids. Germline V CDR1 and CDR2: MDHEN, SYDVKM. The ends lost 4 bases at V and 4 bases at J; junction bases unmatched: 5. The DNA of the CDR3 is TGTGCCAGCAGTTCCGACAGGGTTGCAGATACGCAGTATTTT. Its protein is CASSSDRVADTQYF.

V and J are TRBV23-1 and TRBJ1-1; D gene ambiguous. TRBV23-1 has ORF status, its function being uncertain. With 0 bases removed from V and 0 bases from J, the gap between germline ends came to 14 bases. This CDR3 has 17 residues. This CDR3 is CASSQSGGRLMNTEAFF. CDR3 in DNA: TGCGCCAGCAGTCAATCCGGTGGCAGACTTATGAACACTGAAGCTTTCTTT.

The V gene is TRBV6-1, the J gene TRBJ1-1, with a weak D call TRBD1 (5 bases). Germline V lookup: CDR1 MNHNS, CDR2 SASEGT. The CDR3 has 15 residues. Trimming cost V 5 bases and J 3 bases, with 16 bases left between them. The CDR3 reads CASSRGYGGDTEAFF. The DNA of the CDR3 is TGTGCCAGCAGTCGGGGGTACGGGGGGGACACTGAAGCTTTCTTT.

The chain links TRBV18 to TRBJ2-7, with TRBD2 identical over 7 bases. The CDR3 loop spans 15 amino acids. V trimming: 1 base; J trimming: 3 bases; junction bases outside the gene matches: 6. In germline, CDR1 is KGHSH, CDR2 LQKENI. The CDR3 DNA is TGTGCCAGCTCACCACGGGGGGAGGGGCACTACGAGCAGTACTTC. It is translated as CASSPRGEGHYEQYF.

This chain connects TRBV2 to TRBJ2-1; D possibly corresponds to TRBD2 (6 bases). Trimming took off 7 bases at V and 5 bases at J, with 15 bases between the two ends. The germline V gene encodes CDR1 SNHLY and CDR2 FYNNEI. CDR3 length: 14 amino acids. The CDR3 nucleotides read TGTGCCAGCAATGCGGGGCTCTCAAACAATGAGCAGTTCTTC. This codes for CASNAGLSNNEQFF.

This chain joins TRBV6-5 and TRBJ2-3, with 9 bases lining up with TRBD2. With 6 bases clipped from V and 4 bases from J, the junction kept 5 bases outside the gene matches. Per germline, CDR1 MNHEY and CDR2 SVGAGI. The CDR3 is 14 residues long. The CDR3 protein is CASRPGLAADTQYF. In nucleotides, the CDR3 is TGTGCCAGCAGGCCGGGACTAGCAGCAGATACGCAGTATTTT.

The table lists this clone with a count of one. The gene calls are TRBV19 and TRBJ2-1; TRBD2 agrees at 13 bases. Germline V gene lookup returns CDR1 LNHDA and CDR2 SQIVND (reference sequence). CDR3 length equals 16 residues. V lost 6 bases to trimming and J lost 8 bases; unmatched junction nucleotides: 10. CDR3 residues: CASSSSWTSGRHEQFF. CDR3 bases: TGTGCCAGTAGCTCCTCCTGGACTAGCGGGAGACATGAGCAGTTCTTC.

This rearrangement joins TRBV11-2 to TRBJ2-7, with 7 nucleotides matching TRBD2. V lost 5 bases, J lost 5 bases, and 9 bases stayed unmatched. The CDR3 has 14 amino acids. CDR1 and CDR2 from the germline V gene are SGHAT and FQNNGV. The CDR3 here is CASSPSGLRDEQYF. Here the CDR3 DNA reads TGTGCCAGCAGCCCTAGCGGCCTTCGCGACGAGCAGTACTTC.

The CDR3 loop reads CASSPGQGGLQETQYF. Written as DNA, the CDR3 is TGTGCCAGCAGCCCCGGACAGGGTGGTCTCCAAGAGACCCAGTACTTC. The rearrangement links TRBV9 to TRBJ2-7; TRBD1 matches 8 bases. The J call may be incorrect, as the DNA end agrees better with TRBJ2-5. CDR1 and CDR2 from the germline V gene are SGDLS and YYNGEE. The length of the CDR3 is 16 residues.

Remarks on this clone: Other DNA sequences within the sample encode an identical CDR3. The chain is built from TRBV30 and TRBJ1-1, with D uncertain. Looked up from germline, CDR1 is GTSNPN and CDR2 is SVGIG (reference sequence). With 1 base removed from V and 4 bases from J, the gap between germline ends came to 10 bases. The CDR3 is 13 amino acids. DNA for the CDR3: TGTGCCTGGAGTGAGGGAGACGGCACTGAAGCTTTCTTT. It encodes CAWSEGDGTEAFF.

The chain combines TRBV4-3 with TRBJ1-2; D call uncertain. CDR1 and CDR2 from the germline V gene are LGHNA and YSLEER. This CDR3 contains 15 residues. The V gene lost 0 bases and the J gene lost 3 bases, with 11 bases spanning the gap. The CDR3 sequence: CASSQDSRGHYGYTF. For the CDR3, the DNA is TGCGCCAGCAGCCAAGATTCTAGAGGCCACTATGGCTACACCTTC.

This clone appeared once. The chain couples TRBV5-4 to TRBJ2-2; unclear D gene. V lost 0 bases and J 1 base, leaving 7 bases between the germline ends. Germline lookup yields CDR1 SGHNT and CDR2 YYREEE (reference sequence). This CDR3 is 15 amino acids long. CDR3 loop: CASSLARKNTGELFF. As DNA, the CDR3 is TGTGCCAGCAGCTTGGCGCGGAAGAACACCGGGGAGCTGTTTTTT.

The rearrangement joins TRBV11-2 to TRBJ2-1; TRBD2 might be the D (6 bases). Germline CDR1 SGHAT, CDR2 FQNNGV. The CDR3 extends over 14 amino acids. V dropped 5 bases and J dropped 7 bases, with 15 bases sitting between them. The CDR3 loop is CASSLGPRGNEQFF. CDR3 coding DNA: TGTGCCAGCAGCCTAGGGCCCCGGGGGAATGAGCAGTTCTTC.

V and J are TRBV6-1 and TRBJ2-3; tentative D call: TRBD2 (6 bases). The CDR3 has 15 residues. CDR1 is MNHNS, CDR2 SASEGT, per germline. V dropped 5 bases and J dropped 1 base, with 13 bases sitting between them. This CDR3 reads CASSSGRRGTDTQYF. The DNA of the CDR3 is TGTGCCAGCAGTTCTGGTCGGAGGGGCACAGATACGCAGTATTTT.

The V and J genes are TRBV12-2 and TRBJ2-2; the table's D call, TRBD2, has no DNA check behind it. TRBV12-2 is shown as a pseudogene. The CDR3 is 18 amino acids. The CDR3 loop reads CASRYRDYPMPNTGELFF. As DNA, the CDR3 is TGTGCAAGTCGTTACCGGGACTACCCTATGCCGAACACCGGGGAGCTGTTTTTT.

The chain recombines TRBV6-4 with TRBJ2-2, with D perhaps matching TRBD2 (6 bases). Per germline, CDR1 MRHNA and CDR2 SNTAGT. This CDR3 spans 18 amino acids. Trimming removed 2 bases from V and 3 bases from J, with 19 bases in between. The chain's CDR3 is CASSDPGGPMRDTGELFF. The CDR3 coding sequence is TGTGCCAGCAGTGACCCAGGAGGGCCAATGCGGGACACCGGGGAGCTGTTTTTT.

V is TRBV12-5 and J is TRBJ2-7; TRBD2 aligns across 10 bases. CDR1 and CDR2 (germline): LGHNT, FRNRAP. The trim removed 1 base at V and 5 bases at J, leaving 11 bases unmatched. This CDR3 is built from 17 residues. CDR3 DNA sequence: TGTGCTAGTGGTTTGGGAAGGGGACTAGCGAGTATCAACGAGCAGTACTTC. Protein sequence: CASGLGRGLASINEQYF.

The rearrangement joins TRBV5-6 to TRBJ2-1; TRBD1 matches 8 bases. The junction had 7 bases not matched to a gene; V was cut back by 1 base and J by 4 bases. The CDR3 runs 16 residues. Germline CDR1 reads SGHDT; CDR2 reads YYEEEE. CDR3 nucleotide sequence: TGTGCCAGCAGCTTGCTGTTGACAGGGGATTACAATGAGCAGTTCTTC. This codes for CASSLLLTGDYNEQFF.

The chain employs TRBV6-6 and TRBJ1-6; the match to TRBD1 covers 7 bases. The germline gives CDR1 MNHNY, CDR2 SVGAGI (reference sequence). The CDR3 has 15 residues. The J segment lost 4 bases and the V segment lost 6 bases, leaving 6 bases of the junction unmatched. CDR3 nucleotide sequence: TGTGCCAGCAGGACCGGGACAGATTATAATTCACCCCTCCACTTT. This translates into CASRTGTDYNSPLHF.

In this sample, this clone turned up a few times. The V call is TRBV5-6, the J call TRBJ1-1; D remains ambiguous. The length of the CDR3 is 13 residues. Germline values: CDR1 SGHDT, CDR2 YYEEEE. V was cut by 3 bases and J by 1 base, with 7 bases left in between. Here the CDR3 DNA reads TGTGCCAGCAGCTACGGTTCGAACACTGAAGCTTTCTTT. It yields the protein CASSYGSNTEAFF.

The CDR3 coding sequence is TGTGCCAGCAGCAAGGTTAGCGGGAGTAACAATGAGCAGTTCTTC. It yields the protein CASSKVSGSNNEQFF. The V call is TRBV7-2, the J call TRBJ2-1, with TRBD2 identical over 9 bases. The V segment lost 5 bases and the J segment 5 bases; nucleotides outside the gene matches: 7. The germline V gene encodes CDR1 SGHTA and CDR2 FQGNSA. The CDR3 contains 15 residues.

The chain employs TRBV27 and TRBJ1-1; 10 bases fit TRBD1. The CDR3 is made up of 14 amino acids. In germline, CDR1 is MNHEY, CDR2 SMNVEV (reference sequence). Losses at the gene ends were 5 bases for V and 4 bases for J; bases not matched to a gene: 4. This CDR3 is CASSRTGGLTEAFF. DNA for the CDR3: TGTGCCAGCAGTCGGACAGGGGGACTCACTGAAGCTTTCTTT.

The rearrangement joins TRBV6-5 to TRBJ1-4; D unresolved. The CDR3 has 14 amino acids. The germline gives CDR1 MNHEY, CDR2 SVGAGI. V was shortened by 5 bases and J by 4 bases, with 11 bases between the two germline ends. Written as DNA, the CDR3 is TGTGCCAGCAGTCTCCAGTATGTTAATGAAAAACTGTTTTTT. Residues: CASSLQYVNEKLFF.

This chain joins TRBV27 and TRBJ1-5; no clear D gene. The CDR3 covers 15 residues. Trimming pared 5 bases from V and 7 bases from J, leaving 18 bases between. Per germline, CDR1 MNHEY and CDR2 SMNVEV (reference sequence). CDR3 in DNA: TGTGCCAGCAGTCCCTCGGCGGGGTCGCGACAGCCCCAGCATTTT. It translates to CASSPSAGSRQPQHF.

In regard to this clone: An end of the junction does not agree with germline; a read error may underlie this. The CDR3 DNA sequence: TGTGCCAGCAGTTCCCTTACAGGGAATCAAGGGACCCAGTACTTC. Translating it yields CASSSLTGNQGTQYF. This chain connects TRBV2 to TRBJ2-5, with D possibly being TRBD1 (6 bases). Germline-derived CDR1 and CDR2 are SNHLY and FYNNEI. This CDR3 is 15 amino acids long.

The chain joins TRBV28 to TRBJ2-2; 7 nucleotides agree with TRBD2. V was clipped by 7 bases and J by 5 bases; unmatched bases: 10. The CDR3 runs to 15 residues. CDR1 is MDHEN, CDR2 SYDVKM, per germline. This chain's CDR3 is CASTVGGSWTGELFF. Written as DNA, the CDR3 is TGTGCCAGCACGGTAGGCGGGAGCTGGACCGGGGAGCTGTTTTTT. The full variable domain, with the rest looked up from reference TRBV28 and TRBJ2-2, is DVKVTQSSRYLVKRTGEKVFLECVQDMDHENMFWYRQDPGLGLRLIYFSYDVKMKEKGDIPEGYSVSREKKERFSLILESASTNQTSMYLCASTVGGSWTGELFFGEGSRLTVL.

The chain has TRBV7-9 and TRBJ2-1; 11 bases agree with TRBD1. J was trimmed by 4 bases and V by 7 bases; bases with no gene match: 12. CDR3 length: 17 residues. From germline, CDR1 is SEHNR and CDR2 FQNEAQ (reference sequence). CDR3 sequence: CASTPGQGVFFYNEQFF. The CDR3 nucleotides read TGTGCCAGCACCCCGGGACAGGGGGTTTTTTTTTACAATGAGCAGTTCTTC.

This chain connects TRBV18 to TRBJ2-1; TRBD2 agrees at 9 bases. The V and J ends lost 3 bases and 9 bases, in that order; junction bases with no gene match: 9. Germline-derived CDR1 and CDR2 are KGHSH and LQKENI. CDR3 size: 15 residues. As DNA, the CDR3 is TGTGCCAGCTCACCGCGGATTAGCGGGAGTTTTGAGCAGTTCTTC. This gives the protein CASSPRISGSFEQFF.